The 2 T cell receptor beta chains listed next were all sequenced from one sample in a study of T cell changes during pregnancy in multiple sclerosis. Clones were sequenced by immunoSEQ multiplex PCR, and TCRdb holds only the in-frame ones, with some missing. The table has about 36,000 clones, approximately 90% seen once. The sequenced sample was CD8+ T cells from peripheral blood mononuclear cells, obtained in the third trimester of pregnancy. Receptors were obtained from a female donor with multiple sclerosis, enrolled in a pregnancy study.

The chain is built from TRBV11-2 and TRBJ2-7, with 10 bases aligning to TRBD1. The CDR3 is made up of 17 amino acids. The V gene end was trimmed by 2 bases and the J gene end by 6 bases; junction bases not matched to a gene: 13. Germline V lookup: CDR1 SGHAT, CDR2 FQNNGV. In DNA form, the CDR3 reads TGTGCCAGCAGCTTATGGGGTTCCGGGACAGGGGAATTCGAGCAGTACTTC. This sequence encodes CASSLWGSGTGEFEQYF.

V usage is TRBV6-5 and J usage is TRBJ2-7, with TRBD1 identical over 9 bases. V lost 0 bases to trimming and J lost 12 bases; unmatched junction nucleotides: 3. The germline V gene encodes CDR1 MNHEY and CDR2 SVGAGI. The CDR3 is made up of 12 amino acids. The CDR3 DNA is TGTGCCAGCAGTTACTCGGGGACAGGGCTGTACTTC. Protein sequence: CASSYSGTGLYF.